The 14 T cell receptor beta chains reported below all come from one sample, sequenced in a study of T-cell memory formation after mild COVID-19. TCRdb redid the calling of the 5' RACE reads with MiXCR, one entry per CDR3 protein. The table has under 300,000 distinct CDR3 sequences, 8.2% seen once. Sequenced sample: PBMCs or a T cell subset sorted from them (not recorded which). The receptors were sampled from a man aged 18 to 30 who had mild COVID-19 (a few samples of this study predate the infection). Cell type and time point are not known.

This clonotype has just a few counts. V usage is TRBV7-2 and J usage is TRBJ2-2; tentatively, D is TRBD2 (6 bases). Germline lookup yields CDR1 SGHTA and CDR2 FQGNSA. Trimming removed 8 bases from V and 4 bases from J, with 20 bases in between. This CDR3 has 16 amino acids. For the CDR3, the DNA is TGTGCCAGCCGTATTAGCGGCGGGGATGGCACCGGGGAGCTGTTTTTT. Amino acid sequence: CASRISGGDGTGELFF.

This clonotype was seen ten or more times. CDR3 protein: CASSLEGKDTEAFF. The CDR3 bases are TGCGCCAGCAGCTTGGAGGGGAAGGACACTGAAGCTTTCTTT. The chain recombines TRBV5-1 with TRBJ1-1; possible D gene TRBD1, 5 bases. Germline V gene sequence: CDR1 SGHRS, CDR2 YFSETQ. V lost 0 bases to trimming and J lost 3 bases, with 9 bases between them. The CDR3 runs 14 residues. The entire variable domain, with the rest obtained from reference TRBV5-1 and TRBJ1-1, is as follows: KAGVTQTPRYLIKTRGQQVTLSCSPISGHRSVSWYQQTPGQGLQFLFEYFSETQRNKGNFPGRFSGRQFSNSRSEMNVSTLELGDSALYLCASSLEGKDTEAFFGQGTRLTVV.

The V and J genes are TRBV4-1 and TRBJ1-4; 7 bases are shared with TRBD1. CDR3 length: 14 amino acids. V was clipped by 4 bases and J by 5 bases; unmatched bases: 4. Germline values: CDR1 MGHRA, CDR2 YSYEKL. The CDR3 DNA reads TGCGCCAGCAGCCTTACAGGGGTCAATGAAAAACTGTTTTTT. The encoded protein is CASSLTGVNEKLFF.

The chain employs TRBV4-3 and TRBJ2-5; D may be TRBD1 (5 bases). The germline V gene encodes CDR1 LGHNA and CDR2 YSLEER. Trimming took 4 bases from V and 5 from J, leaving 14 bases between them. This CDR3 comprises 14 residues. The CDR3 nucleotides are TGCGCCAGCAGCCGGTGGGTGACAGATGAGACCCAGTACTTC. As protein: CASSRWVTDETQYF.

V and J are TRBV6-5 and TRBJ1-6; D is uncertain. Germline V gives CDR1 MNHEY, CDR2 SVGAGI. This CDR3 has 14 residues. V lost 4 bases and J 10 bases, leaving 14 bases between the germline ends. This CDR3 reads CASSSSRQRSPLHF. CDR3 in DNA: TGTGCCAGCAGTTCCTCCCGCCAGAGGTCACCCCTCCACTTT.

The J gene is TRBJ1-5, the V gene TRBV7-9, with D possibly matching TRBD1 (5 bases). This CDR3 contains 12 residues. Trimming removed 6 bases from V and 7 bases from J, with 10 bases in between. Germline CDR1 is SEHNR and CDR2 is FQNEAQ (reference sequence). As DNA, the CDR3 is TGTGCCAGCAGAAAACAGGAACAGCCCCAGCATTTT. Translation: CASRKQEQPQHF.

The table lists this clonotype with a few counts. The chain has TRBV6-2 or TRBV6-3 and TRBJ1-2; 8 nucleotides line up with TRBD1. The V gene end was trimmed by 2 bases and the J gene end by 8 bases; junction bases not matched to a gene: 16. The CDR3 has 17 amino acids. CDR1 is MNHEY, CDR2 SVGEGT, per germline. CDR3 loop: CASSYPPDRVGGNGYTF. Here the CDR3 DNA reads TGTGCCAGCAGTTACCCTCCGGACAGGGTTGGTGGGAACGGCTACACCTTC.

This clonotype has at least ten counts. The chain combines TRBV12-3 or TRBV12-4 with TRBJ2-3; 12 nucleotides match TRBD2. Trimming cost V 4 bases and J 5 bases; bases outside gene matches: 13. CDR3 size: 18 residues. The CDR3: CASSSRVRLAGGLDTQYF. The CDR3 DNA sequence: TGTGCCAGCAGTTCACGGGTTCGGCTAGCGGGGGGGCTAGATACGCAGTATTTT.

This clonotype has a count of ten or more. J is TRBJ2-5 and V is TRBV6-5, with D possibly called TRBD1 or TRBD2 (5 bases each). The germline gives CDR1 MNHEY, CDR2 SVGAGI. This CDR3 region has 13 residues. The V gene lost 6 bases and the J gene lost 5 bases, with 13 bases spanning the gap. In nucleotides, the CDR3 is TGTGCCAGCAGGGACTTAGGGGCTGAGACCCAGTACTTC. Protein: CASRDLGAETQYF.

This chain links TRBV6-5 with TRBJ2-2, with D perhaps matching TRBD1 (5 bases). This CDR3 spans 14 amino acids. V dropped 6 bases and J dropped 1 base, with 9 bases sitting between them. The germline V gene encodes CDR1 MNHEY and CDR2 SVGAGI. The CDR3 coding sequence is TGTGCCAGCAGGGACACGGGGAACACCGGGGAGCTGTTTTTT. Translation: CASRDTGNTGELFF.

This chain uses TRBV4-3 with TRBJ1-6; TRBD1 is a possible D gene (5 bases). The CDR3 runs 16 residues. V lost 4 bases, J lost 5 bases, and 15 bases lay in between. Germline V lookup: CDR1 LGHNA, CDR2 YSLEER. The CDR3 spells CASSRNPGQDNSPLHF. CDR3 sequence (DNA): TGCGCCAGCAGCCGAAATCCGGGGCAGGATAATTCACCCCTCCACTTT.

The gene calls are TRBV20-1 and TRBJ2-3; 9 bases map to TRBD2. With 6 bases clipped from V and 7 bases from J, the junction kept 8 bases outside the gene matches. In germline, CDR1 is DFQATT, CDR2 SNEGSKA (reference sequence). The CDR3 runs to 13 residues. The CDR3 loop reads CSAAGGPRYTQYF. Written as DNA, the CDR3 is TGCAGTGCCGCGGGGGGGCCGAGGTATACGCAGTATTTT.

This chain connects TRBV12-3 or TRBV12-4 to TRBJ1-5; D is ambiguous. The CDR3 runs 14 residues. The germline V and J ends were trimmed by 6 bases and 0 bases, with 9 bases remaining between them. The CDR3 DNA sequence: TGTGCCAGCAGCCTGGGCCCTAGCAATCAGCCCCAGCATTTT. This encodes CASSLGPSNQPQHF.

This clonotype was seen many times. This sequence joins TRBV3-1 and TRBJ1-1, with a tentative D call TRBD1 (5 bases). With 4 bases removed from V and 1 base from J, the gap between germline ends came to 13 bases. This CDR3 has 15 residues. CDR1 is LGHDT, CDR2 YNNKEL, per germline (reference sequence). The chain's CDR3 is CASSLSWGGNTEAFF. The DNA of the CDR3 is TGTGCCAGCAGCCTAAGTTGGGGGGGGAACACTGAAGCTTTCTTT. The entire variable domain, with the rest obtained from reference TRBV3-1 and TRBJ1-1, is as follows: DTAVSQTPKYLVTQMGNDKSIKCEQNLGHDTMYWYKQDSKKFLKIMFSYNNKELIINETVPNRFSPKSPDKAHLNLHINSLELGDSAVYFCASSLSWGGNTEAFFGQGTRLTVV.